This TCR beta chain was observed in a study of cytomegalovirus exposure and HLA in healthy donors. Across the study: Roughly 85 million unique TCRs from HLA-typed donors made up an early data release. Study findings and constraints: With DRB1 most and HLA-C fewest, TCR association rates differed between HLA loci in a later analysis.

In germline, CDR1 is LNHDA, CDR2 SQIVND (reference sequence). The CDR3 spans 11 residues. V lost 6 bases, J lost 15 bases, and 14 bases lay in between. In the case of this clone: What it binds is not known.

With 60 Vbeta and 13 Jbeta primers, the PCR was carried out. Sequenced by immunoSEQ multiplex PCR; TCRdb stores in-frame clones only, minus some. Among tens of thousands of clones listed, nearly 80% were seen once. The sample was PBMCs. This TCR came from a woman aged 40 to 50 in good health and CMV-seronegative. The rearrangement uses TRBV19 and TRBJ1-4; D may be TRBD1 (5 bases). The CDR3 spells CASSPYRGLFF. The CDR3 nucleotides read TGTGCCAGTAGCCCCTATAGGGGTTTGTTTTTT.